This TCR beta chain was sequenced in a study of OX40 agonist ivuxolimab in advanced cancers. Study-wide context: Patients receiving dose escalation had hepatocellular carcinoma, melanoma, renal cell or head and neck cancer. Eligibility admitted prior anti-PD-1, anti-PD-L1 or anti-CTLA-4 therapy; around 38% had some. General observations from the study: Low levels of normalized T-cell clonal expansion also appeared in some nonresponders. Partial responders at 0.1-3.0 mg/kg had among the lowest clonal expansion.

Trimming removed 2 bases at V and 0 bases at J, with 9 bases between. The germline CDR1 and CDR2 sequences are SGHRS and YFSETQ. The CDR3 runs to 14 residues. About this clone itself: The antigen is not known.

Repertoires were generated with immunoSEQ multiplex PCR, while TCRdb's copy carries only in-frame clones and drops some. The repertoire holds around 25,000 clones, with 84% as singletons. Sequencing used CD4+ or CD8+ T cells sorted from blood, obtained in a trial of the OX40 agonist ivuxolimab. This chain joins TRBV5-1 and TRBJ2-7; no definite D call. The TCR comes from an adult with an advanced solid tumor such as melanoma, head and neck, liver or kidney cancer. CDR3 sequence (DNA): TGCGCCAGCAGCTTCGGACCACGCTCCTACGAGCAGTACTTC. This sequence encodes CASSFGPRSYEQYF. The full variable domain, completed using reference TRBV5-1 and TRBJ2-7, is KAGVTQTPRYLIKTRGQQVTLSCSPISGHRSVSWYQQTPGQGLQFLFEYFSETQRNKGNFPGRFSGRQFSNSRSEMNVSTLELGDSALYLCASSFGPRSYEQYFGPGTRLTVT.